The next 3 T cell receptor beta chains were all read from a single sample in a study of neurological immune-mediated disorders. A single record per CDR3 protein comes from TCRdb applying MiXCR to the 5' RACE reads. The repertoire holds approximately 60,000 distinct CDR3 sequences, with 3% to 4% as singletons. Sequenced sample: PBMCs. The source of these receptors is a woman in her 30s with multiple sclerosis.

This clonotype was seen a handful of times. The genes are TRBV29-1 and TRBJ1-5; possibly TRBD1 for D (5 bases). V lost 6 bases, J lost 4 bases, and 13 bases lay in between. CDR3 length equals 13 residues. Germline CDR1 reads SQVTM; CDR2 reads ANQGSEA. The chain's CDR3 is CSVRDASNQPQHF. CDR3 DNA sequence: TGCAGCGTACGGGACGCGAGTAATCAGCCCCAGCATTTT.

The table lists this clonotype with a few counts. A clone one base away is much larger, so this may be a read error. The V gene is TRBV12-3 or TRBV12-4, the J gene TRBJ1-1; D remains unclear. Trimming left V 3 bases short and J 5 bases short, with 10 bases between. CDR3 length: 13 amino acids. CDR3 DNA: TGTGCCAGCAGTTTGGAAAGGAGAACTGAAGCTTTCTTT. Translation gives CASSLERRTEAFF.

The chain has TRBV6-6 and TRBJ1-2, with D unclear. The CDR3 covers 18 residues. With 9 bases removed from V and 2 bases from J, the gap between germline ends came to 28 bases. CDR1 is MNHNY, CDR2 SVGAGI, per germline (reference sequence). The CDR3 nucleotides read TGTGCCAGAACCGAGCCCAACGGGGTAGGACGGGAAAACTATGGCTACACCTTC. Translation: CARTEPNGVGRENYGYTF.